This TCR beta chain comes out of a study of response to subunit inactivated influenza vaccine. Germline V gene sequence: CDR1 MNHEY, CDR2 SVGAGI. CDR3 size: 14 residues. The junction had 1 base not matched to a gene; V was cut back by 2 bases and J by 1 base. Broader study findings: Authors suggested that a seasonal influenza vaccination recruits few new T cells each time.

TCRdb re-called the RT-PCR reads through MiXCR, storing one row per CDR3 protein. Of hundreds of thousands of distinct CDR3 sequences in the sample, approximately 23% are singletons; the top ten hold 10%. Note on this clonotype: The target antigen is unknown.

The sample was PBMCs from blood, taken about 19 months after vaccination. This clonotype was obtained from a man aged 45-69 years who received an inactivated influenza vaccine. The chain carries TRBV6-5 and TRBJ1-1; 7 positions agree with TRBD1. CDR3 in amino acids: CASSYGTANTEAFF. The CDR3 DNA reads as TGTGCCAGCAGTTACGGGACAGCGAACACTGAAGCTTTCTTT.